This T cell receptor (beta chain) emerged from a study of STAT5B mutations in CD4+ large granular lymphocyte leukemia. Findings of the study overall: 8/27 top patient clones versus 2/35 control clones were TRBV06-family.

Notes on this clone: Its antigen is currently unknown.

Healthy controls were blood donor buffy coats. Trimming pared 8 bases from V and 2 bases from J, leaving 12 bases between. The length of the CDR3 is 14 residues. Looked up from germline, CDR1 is SNHLY and CDR2 is FYNNEI. TCRdb keeps only in-frame clones here, not all; method: immunoSEQ multiplex PCR. The data contain some 40,000 clones, around 81% of them singletons. The sequence derives from a human donor in good health. The chain employs TRBV2 and TRBJ2-2; a weak D match, TRBD1 (5 bases). Sequencing was carried out using CD4+ T cells from blood buffy coats. The CDR3 region is CASRTRTNTGELFF. The CDR3 DNA sequence: TGTGCCAGCCGTACTCGGACAAACACCGGGGAGCTGTTTTTT.